The next 11 T cell receptor beta chains were all read from a single sample in a study of regulatory dendritic cells for organ transplantation. Libraries were prepared by immunoSEQ multiplex PCR; TCRdb keeps only in-frame clonotypes and omits some of them. The table has over 25,000 clones, around 83% seen once. The specimen was naive CD4+ T cells from blood. This sample's subset: CD45RA+ naive T cells. These receptors were collected from a human donor in good health.

The chain recombines TRBV19 with TRBJ2-5; D possibly corresponds to TRBD1 (6 bases). There are 14 residues in the CDR3. Per the germline V gene, CDR1 is LNHDA and CDR2 is SQIVND (reference sequence). V shed 5 bases and J shed 5 bases, with 15 bases lying between them. This CDR3 is CASSDRQVQETQYF. For the CDR3, the DNA is TGTGCCAGTAGTGACAGACAGGTACAGGAGACCCAGTACTTC. The complete variable domain, with remaining parts taken from reference TRBV19 and TRBJ2-5, reads DGGITQSPKYLFRKEGQNVTLSCEQNLNHDAMYWYRQDPGQGLRLIYYSQIVNDFQKGDIAEGYSVSREKKESFPLTVTSAQKNPTAFYLCASSDRQVQETQYFGPGTRLLVL.

V gene TRBV9 combines with J gene TRBJ1-1; no firm D call. The germline V gene encodes CDR1 SGDLS and CDR2 YYNGEE. V was trimmed by 3 bases and J by 4 bases, leaving 10 bases between them. The CDR3 has 13 residues. CDR3 coding DNA: TGTGCCAGCAGCGCAGGCCTCGCCACTGAAGCTTTCTTT. Its translation: CASSAGLATEAFF.

The V gene is TRBV7-2, the J gene TRBJ2-5, with TRBD2 identical over 13 bases. V was pared by 5 bases and J by 2 bases, with 2 bases of the junction left unmatched. Germline CDR1 is SGHTA and CDR2 is FQGNSA. The CDR3 is made up of 15 amino acids. The CDR3 nucleotides are TGTGCCAGCAGCACGGGACTAGCGGGGCAAGAGACCCAGTACTTC. Its translation is CASSTGLAGQETQYF.

This clone showed up just a few times. The V call is TRBV6-5, the J call TRBJ1-6; D is unclear. The CDR3 is 13 residues long. CDR1 is MNHEY, CDR2 SVGAGI, per germline. V was shortened by 6 bases and J by 7 bases, with 10 bases between the two germline ends. The CDR3 DNA follows: TGTGCCAGCAGAGACCTAGCGAATTCACCCCTCCACTTT. As protein: CASRDLANSPLHF.

V is TRBV5-1 and J is TRBJ2-2; 13 positions match TRBD2. The CDR3 runs 20 residues. J lost 5 bases, V lost 4 bases, and 17 bases had no gene match. Germline loops: CDR1 SGHRS, CDR2 YFSETQ. DNA of the CDR3: TGCGCCAGCAGCCCCGGACTAGCGGGGGTTACCAAGCGTCTGACCGGGGAGCTGTTTTTT. Encoded protein: CASSPGLAGVTKRLTGELFF.

The V gene is TRBV5-6, the J gene TRBJ1-4, with 7 bases matching TRBD1. V shed 4 bases, J shed 8 bases, and the junction held 11 bases outside the gene matches. The CDR3 extends over 15 amino acids. Germline CDR1 SGHDT, CDR2 YYEEEE. The CDR3 DNA is TGTGCCAGCAGCCCCCGATATGGACAGGCCGAAAAACTGTTTTTT. Its translation is CASSPRYGQAEKLFF.

The V call is TRBV18, the J call TRBJ2-3; 12 positions match TRBD2. The CDR3 spans 15 residues. The germline CDR1 and CDR2 sequences are KGHSH and LQKENI. Trimming at V came to 5 bases and at J to 6 bases, leaving 6 bases not matched to a gene. The CDR3 here is CASSFGLAGRDTQYF. CDR3 nucleotide sequence: TGTGCCAGCTCATTCGGACTAGCGGGGAGGGATACGCAGTATTTT. The entire variable domain, with the rest obtained from reference TRBV18 and TRBJ2-3, is as follows: NAGVMQNPRHLVRRRGQEARLRCSPMKGHSHVYWYRQLPEEGLKFMVYLQKENIIDESGMPKERFSAEFPKEGPSILRIQQVVRGDSAAYFCASSFGLAGRDTQYFGPGTRLTVL.

CDR3 amino acids: CASSLERGSSYNEQFF. The CDR3 region has the DNA TGTGCCAGCAGCTTAGAGCGGGGTAGCTCCTACAATGAGCAGTTCTTC. The chain links TRBV11-3 to TRBJ2-1, with D possibly TRBD2 on 6 matching bases. The CDR3 is 16 amino acids. Germline V gene lookup returns CDR1 SGHNT and CDR2 YENEEA. The V end lost 0 bases, the J end lost 0 bases, and 9 bases lay between the germline ends.

The genes are TRBV27 and TRBJ1-2, with 10 bases fitting TRBD1. The length of the CDR3 is 15 residues. Trimming removed 5 bases from V and 7 bases from J; junction bases left unmatched: 10. Per the germline V gene, CDR1 is MNHEY and CDR2 is SMNVEV (reference sequence). CDR3 in amino acids: CASSPRDRGSGGYTF. The CDR3, as DNA: TGTGCCAGCAGTCCCCGGGACAGGGGCTCGGGTGGCTACACCTTC.

J is TRBJ2-7 and V is TRBV12-5; tentatively, D is TRBD2 (7 bases). Germline loops: CDR1 LGHNT, CDR2 FRNRAP. This CDR3 contains 14 residues. Trimming removed 7 bases at V and 5 bases at J, with 18 bases between. CDR3 sequence: CASVPSGGPHEQYF. CDR3 DNA sequence: TGTGCTAGTGTCCCATCCGGGGGGCCCCACGAGCAGTACTTC. The full variable domain, its missing parts supplied by reference TRBV12-5 and TRBJ2-7, is DARVTQTPRHKVTEMGQEVTMRCQPILGHNTVFWYRQTMMQGLELLAYFRNRAPLDDSGMPKDRFSAEMPDATLATLKIQPSEPRDSAVYFCASVPSGGPHEQYFGPGTRLTVT.

The chain joins TRBV9 to TRBJ1-2, with a weak D call TRBD1 (6 bases). The germline V gene encodes CDR1 SGDLS and CDR2 YYNGEE. The V and J ends lost 0 bases and 5 bases respectively, with 14 bases between them. This CDR3 spans 15 amino acids. The CDR3 DNA is TGTGCCAGCAGCGTAGGGGGGGGCACGGGATATGGCTACACCTTC. It translates to CASSVGGGTGYGYTF. Full variable domain (rest looked up from reference TRBV9 and TRBJ1-2): DSGVTQTPKHLITATGQRVTLRCSPRSGDLSVYWYQQSLDQGLQFLIQYYNGEERAKGNILERFSAQQFPDLHSELNLSSLELGDSALYFCASSVGGGTGYGYTFGSGTRLTVV.